There are a few counts of the clone carrying this TCR beta chain. The antigen remains unidentified. The sample originates from a study of CD8 T cells in ankylosing spondylitis. Study-wide results and limits: Blood of patients with ankylosing spondylitis appeared to be characterized by a TCR beta motif of several highly homologous variants.

One entry per CDR3 protein results from TCRdb running MiXCR on the 5' RACE reads. The repertoire holds over 200,000 distinct CDR3 sequences, approximately 20% seen once, with under 55% in the top ten. The CDR3 totals 11 residues. CDR1 and CDR2 from the germline V gene are DFQATT and SNEGSKA (reference sequence). Trimming removed 6 bases from V and 9 bases from J; junction bases left unmatched: 5. Source material: blood, either unsorted or a sorted T cell fraction (not recorded which). The V and J genes are TRBV20-1 and TRBJ2-1, with 7 nucleotides matching TRBD1. This receptor was taken from a male donor with ankylosing spondylitis. In DNA form, the CDR3 reads TGCAGTGCGAGACAGGGCTTTGAGCAGTTCTTC. Translating gives CSARQGFEQFF.